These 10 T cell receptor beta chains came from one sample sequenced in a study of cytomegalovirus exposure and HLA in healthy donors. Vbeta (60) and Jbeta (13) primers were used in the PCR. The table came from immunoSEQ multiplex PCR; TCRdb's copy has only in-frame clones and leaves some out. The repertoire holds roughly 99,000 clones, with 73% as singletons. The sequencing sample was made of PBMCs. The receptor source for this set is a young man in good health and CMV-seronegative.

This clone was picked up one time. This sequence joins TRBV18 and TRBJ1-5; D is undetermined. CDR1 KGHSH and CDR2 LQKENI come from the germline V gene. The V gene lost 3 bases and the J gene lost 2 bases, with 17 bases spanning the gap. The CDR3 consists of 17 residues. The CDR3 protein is CASSPGLIGGGNQPQHF. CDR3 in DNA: TGTGCCAGCTCACCGGGATTAATTGGAGGCGGCAATCAGCCCCAGCATTTT.

CDR3 sequence reads: CASSLENPSNEQYF. The DNA for the CDR3 is TGCGCCAGCAGCTTGGAGAACCCTAGCAACGAGCAGTACTTC. V and J are TRBV5-1 and TRBJ2-7; perhaps TRBD2 as D (5 bases). V was pared by 0 bases and J by 5 bases, with 12 bases between. Germline CDR1 reads SGHRS; CDR2 reads YFSETQ. This CDR3 has 14 amino acids.

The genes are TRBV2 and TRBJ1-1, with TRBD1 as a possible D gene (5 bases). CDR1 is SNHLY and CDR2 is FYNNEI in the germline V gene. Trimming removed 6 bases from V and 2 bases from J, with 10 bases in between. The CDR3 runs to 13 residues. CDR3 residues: CASSADRNTEAFF. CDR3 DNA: TGTGCCAGCAGCGCCGACAGAAACACTGAAGCTTTCTTT.

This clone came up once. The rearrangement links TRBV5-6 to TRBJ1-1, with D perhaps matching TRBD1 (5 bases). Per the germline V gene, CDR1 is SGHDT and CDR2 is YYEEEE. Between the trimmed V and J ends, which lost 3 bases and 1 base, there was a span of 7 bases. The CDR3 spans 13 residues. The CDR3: CASSSGQNTEAFF. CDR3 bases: TGTGCCAGCAGCTCCGGACAGAACACTGAAGCTTTCTTT.

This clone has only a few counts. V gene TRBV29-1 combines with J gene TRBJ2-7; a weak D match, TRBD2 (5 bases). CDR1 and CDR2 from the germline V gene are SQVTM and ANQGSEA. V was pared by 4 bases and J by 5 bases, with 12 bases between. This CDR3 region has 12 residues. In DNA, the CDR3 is TGCAGCGTTGCGTATCTCGGGAACGAGCAGTACTTC. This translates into CSVAYLGNEQYF.

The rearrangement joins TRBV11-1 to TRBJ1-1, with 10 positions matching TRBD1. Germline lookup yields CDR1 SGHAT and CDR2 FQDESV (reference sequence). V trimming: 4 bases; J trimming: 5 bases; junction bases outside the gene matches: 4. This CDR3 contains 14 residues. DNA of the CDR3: TGTGCCAGCAGCTGGTGGACAGGGGGGACTGAAGCTTTCTTT. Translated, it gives CASSWWTGGTEAFF. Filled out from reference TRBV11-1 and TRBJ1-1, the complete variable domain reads EAEVAQSPRYKITEKSQAVAFWCDPISGHATLYWYRQILGQGPELLVQFQDESVVDDSQLPKDRFSAERLKGVDSTLKIQPAELGDSAMYLCASSWWTGGTEAFFGQGTRLTVV.

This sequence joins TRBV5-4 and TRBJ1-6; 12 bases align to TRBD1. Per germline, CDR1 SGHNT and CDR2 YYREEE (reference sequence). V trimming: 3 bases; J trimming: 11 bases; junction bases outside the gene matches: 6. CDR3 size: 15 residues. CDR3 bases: TGTGCCAGCAGCTCTCGGGACAGGGGGCAGACACCCCTCCACTTT. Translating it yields CASSSRDRGQTPLHF.

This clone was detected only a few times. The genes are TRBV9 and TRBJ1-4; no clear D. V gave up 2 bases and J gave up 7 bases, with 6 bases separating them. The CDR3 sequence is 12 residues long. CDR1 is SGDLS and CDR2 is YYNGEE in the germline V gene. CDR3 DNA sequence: TGTGCCAGCAGCGTCTTCGGTGAAAAACTGTTTTTT. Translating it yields CASSVFGEKLFF.

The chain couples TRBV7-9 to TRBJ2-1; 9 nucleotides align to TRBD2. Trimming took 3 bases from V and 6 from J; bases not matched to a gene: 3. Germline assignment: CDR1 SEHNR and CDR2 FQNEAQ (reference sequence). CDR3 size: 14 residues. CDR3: CASSLSGRSNEQFF. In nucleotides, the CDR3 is TGTGCCAGCAGCTTGAGCGGGAGGTCCAATGAGCAGTTCTTC.

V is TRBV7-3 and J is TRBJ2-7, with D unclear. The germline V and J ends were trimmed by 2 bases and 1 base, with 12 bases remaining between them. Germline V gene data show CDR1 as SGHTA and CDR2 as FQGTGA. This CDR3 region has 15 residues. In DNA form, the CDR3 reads TGTGCCAGCAGCTTAGTATTCCAGGCTTCCTACGAGCAGTACTTC. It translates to CASSLVFQASYEQYF.